The text below deals with one T cell receptor beta chain. Its antigen is unidentified. This likely comes from a read error, as the CDR3 has no conserved phenylalanine or tryptophan at its end. V was shortened by 5 bases and J by 0 bases, with 11 bases between the two germline ends. Germline assignment: CDR1 SNHLY and CDR2 FYNNEI. This CDR3 region has 15 residues. The sample belongs to a study of cytomegalovirus exposure and HLA in healthy donors. Use of 60 Vbeta and 13 Jbeta primers characterized the PCR. Profiling relied on immunoSEQ multiplex PCR, and the TCRdb table lists in-frame clones only, not all of them. The data contain 150,000 to 180,000 clones, about four fifths of them singletons. Findings and caveats of the study: For most TCR sequences rarity was the rule, although some public TCRs occurred in many donors. According to the study, roughly 160 TCR beta chains were cytomegalovirus-associated.

The rearrangement links TRBV2 to TRBJ1-5; D is unclear. What was sequenced was PBMCs. This sequence originates from a man aged 25-45 years in good health and CMV-seropositive. For the CDR3, the DNA is TGTGCCAGCAGTCAAAGTGGGTATAGCAATCAGCCCCAGCATCTT. Its translation is CASSQSGYSNQPQHL.